This T cell receptor beta chain was documented in a study of T cell clusters in autoimmune cytopenias. Approximately 36,000 genome equivalents of blood DNA were amplified for TRB. TRB rearrangements were amplified by touch-down multiplex PCR with mixed TRB-A/B primers. TCRdb reprocessed the multiplex PCR reads and keeps a single row for each CDR3 protein, giving no DNA. In total, the table holds roughly 6,900 distinct CDR3 sequences. Germline loops: CDR1 MNHNY, CDR2 SVGAGI (reference sequence). The CDR3 spans 15 residues. This sample was also put to use in a study of T cell repertoires in aging, cancer and after chemotherapy. Turning to that study: Untreated cancer patients had significantly lower blood TCR diversity than age-matched healthy donors.

This sequence joins TRBV6-6 and TRBJ2-7; checking the TCRdb D call of TRBD1 is not possible without DNA. The source of this sequence is a human donor in good health. The specimen was peripheral blood. The CDR3 spells CASSPPGQGDHEQYF.